This entry lists 6 T cell receptor beta chains sequenced from one sample in a study of metastatic and nonmetastatic thyroid tumors. TCRdb re-analyzed the PCR reads using MiXCR. The table includes 65,000 to 70,000 clones, approximately 15% detected once. Patients were all untreated before their thyroid surgery. What was sequenced was blood. Receptor source: a male donor with papillary thyroid cancer or a benign thyroid nodule (not recorded which). Some clones in this sample may be carry-over from other donors' samples.

This clone occurred a few times. A junction boundary mismatches the germline segment, possibly from a read error. V gene TRBV27 combines with J gene TRBJ2-7; 7 bases agree with TRBD1. This CDR3 spans 16 amino acids. Germline lookup yields CDR1 MNHEY and CDR2 SMNVEV (reference sequence). The CDR3 nucleotides read TGTGCCAGAAGTTTGTCATCTACGGGACAGAGCTACGAGCAGTACTTC. It is translated as CARSLSSTGQSYEQYF.

The table lists this clone with a few counts. This may come from a read error, since a much larger clone is one base off. The genes are TRBV2 and TRBJ1-5; D remains ambiguous. Germline loops: CDR1 SNHLY, CDR2 FYNNEI. This CDR3 has 14 amino acids. The CDR3 sequence is CANSMGFENQPQHF. CDR3 in DNA: TGTGCCAACAGTATGGGTTTTGAGAATCAGCCCCAGCATTTT. Filled out from reference TRBV2 and TRBJ1-5, the complete variable domain reads EPEVTQTPSHQVTQMGQEVILRCVPISNHLYFYWYRQILGQKVEFLVSFYNNEISEKSEIFDDQFSVERPDGSNFTLKIRSTKLEDSAMYFCANSMGFENQPQHFGDGTRLSIL.

In its sample, this clone was seen many times. This chain uses TRBV20-1 with TRBJ2-5; TRBD1 matches at 7 bases. There are 12 residues in the CDR3. The V segment lost 6 bases and the J segment 5 bases; nucleotides outside the gene matches: 6. The germline CDR1 and CDR2 sequences are DFQATT and SNEGSKA (reference sequence). For the CDR3, the DNA is TGCAGTGCGACAGGGTGGGGGGAGACCCAGTACTTC. It encodes CSATGWGETQYF.

The table lists this clone with many counts. The chain has TRBV7-6 and TRBJ2-5, with a weak D call TRBD2 (5 bases). This CDR3 is 13 amino acids long. V was clipped by 4 bases and J by 4 bases, with 10 bases between them. Germline V gene sequence: CDR1 SGHVS, CDR2 FNYEAQ. For the CDR3, the DNA is TGTGCCAGCAGCTCGGGAATCCCAGAGACCCAGTACTTC. Its translation is CASSSGIPETQYF.

This clone was counted many times. The chain carries TRBV3-1 and TRBJ2-1; possibly TRBD1 for D (5 bases). Trimming shortened V by 4 bases and J by 9 bases, and 10 bases separated the two germline ends. CDR1 and CDR2 (germline): LGHDT, YNNKEL (reference sequence). This CDR3 region has 12 residues. The CDR3 DNA sequence: TGTGCCAGCAGCCCCTTAGGGGTTGAGCAGTTCTTC. The encoded protein is CASSPLGVEQFF.

This clone showed up just once. This may be a read error: a much more frequent sequence differs by one nucleotide. The chain uses TRBV4-1 and TRBJ2-5; D might be TRBD1 (5 bases). The germline V gene encodes CDR1 MGHRA and CDR2 YSYEKL. Trimming took off 8 bases at V and 7 bases at J, with 20 bases between the two ends. This CDR3 comprises 14 residues. The CDR3 loop reads CASGPGMIPWTQYF. The DNA for the CDR3 is TGCGCCAGCGGGCCAGGGATGATACCTTGGACCCAGTACTTC.